This T cell receptor beta chain was identified in a study of T cell responses to AZD1222 COVID-19 vaccine. Broader study findings: Repertoires were obtained only post-peak T cell response. A reported finding is that nearly half of spike-specific TCRs target unmutated variant regions.

The V gene's germline CDR1 is SGHTA and CDR2 FQGNSA. Trimming removed 1 base from V and 2 bases from J, with 8 bases in between. The CDR3 extends over 14 amino acids. About this clone: No antigen is known for it.

The data were produced by immunoSEQ multiplex PCR, yet TCRdb's version contains in-frame clones alone and is incomplete. The sample lists 110,000 to 150,000 clones, approximately 90% seen once, with just under 2% in the top ten. The chain uses TRBV7-2 and TRBJ1-2; D gene unclear. The TCR comes from an adult who received the AZD1222 COVID-19 vaccine. The specimen comprised peripheral blood, sampled 28 days after the second AZD1222 dose. CDR3 coding DNA: TGTGCCAGCAGCTTAGTTGGGCAGAACTATGGCTACACCTTC. The encoded protein is CASSLVGQNYGYTF.